This T cell receptor beta chain was documented in a study of CD8+ T cells in alopecia areata. Study results and limitations: Mice showed TCR sharing more clearly than patients did, possibly owing to HLA. Amid tofacitinib therapy, many expanded lesional clones stayed present in scalp and blood. Lesional scalp displayed greater clonality than normal scalp, most notably in alopecia totalis/universalis. Alphabeta T cells residing in normal skin are also sequenced in scalp samples.

This clone turned up a few times. Its antigen is currently unknown. The authors extracted RNA and reverse transcribed it into cDNA as the sequencing template. The method was immunoSEQ multiplex PCR; TCRdb's version includes in-frame clones alone and lacks a portion of them. The sample has 250,000 to 350,000 clones; about 62% are singletons. Treatment noted: oral pan-JAK inhibitor, 5-10 mg twice daily. Germline V CDR1 and CDR2: SNHLY, FYNNEI. The CDR3 has 14 residues. V was pared by 5 bases and J by 2 bases, with 3 bases of the junction left unmatched. Sequenced material: CD4+ T cells sorted from blood, taken at approximately week 52, from a patient treated with tofacitinib. V usage is TRBV2 and J usage is TRBJ2-5; 9 nucleotides line up with TRBD2. The origin of this receptor is a human donor with alopecia areata. CDR3 in amino acids: CASSLAGIQETQYF. DNA of the CDR3: TGTGCCAGCAGTCTAGCGGGGATACAAGAGACCCAGTACTTC. Using reference TRBV2 and TRBJ2-5 for the parts outside the CDR3, the full variable domain is EPEVTQTPSHQVTQMGQEVILRCVPISNHLYFYWYRQILGQKVEFLVSFYNNEISEKSEIFDDQFSVERPDGSNFTLKIRSTKLEDSAMYFCASSLAGIQETQYFGPGTRLLVL.